This TCR beta chain was sequenced in a study of vaccination and CD4 T cells after COVID-19. About this clonotype itself: Antigen unknown.

Treatment meaning: roughly ten-day PBMC culture with coronavirus spike peptide pools or control peptides (ViraFEST assay). Prior to the COVID-19 pandemic (2011-2018), the unexposed donor's CD4+ T cells were collected. With peptide pools, ViraFEST first expanded antigen-specific T cells and afterwards sequenced their TCRs. Cultured CD4+ T cells had their DNA profiled by the Oncomine TCR Beta short-read assay. Researchers extracted genomic DNA from CD4+ T cells that had been cultured. TCRdb reprocessed the PCR reads with MiXCR, giving one entry per CDR3 protein. This table holds some 9,700 distinct CDR3 sequences, around 37% found once. Germline CDR1 LNHDA, CDR2 SQIVND (reference sequence). Trimming removed 3 bases from V and 5 bases from J, with 21 bases in between. CDR3 size: 17 residues.

The V and J genes are TRBV19 and TRBJ2-3; D possibly corresponds to TRBD2 (6 bases). This receptor was identified in a human donor in good health. The sample comprised CD4+ T cells from blood, cultured in vitro. This chain's CDR3 is CASSIPMGGGYGDTQYF. CDR3 nucleotide sequence: TGTGCCAGTAGTATCCCCATGGGGGGAGGCTACGGAGATACGCAGTATTTT. The variable domain in full, completed from reference TRBV19 and TRBJ2-3, reads DGGITQSPKYLFRKEGQNVTLSCEQNLNHDAMYWYRQDPGQGLRLIYYSQIVNDFQKGDIAEGYSVSREKKESFPLTVTSAQKNPTAFYLCASSIPMGGGYGDTQYFGPGTRLTVL.